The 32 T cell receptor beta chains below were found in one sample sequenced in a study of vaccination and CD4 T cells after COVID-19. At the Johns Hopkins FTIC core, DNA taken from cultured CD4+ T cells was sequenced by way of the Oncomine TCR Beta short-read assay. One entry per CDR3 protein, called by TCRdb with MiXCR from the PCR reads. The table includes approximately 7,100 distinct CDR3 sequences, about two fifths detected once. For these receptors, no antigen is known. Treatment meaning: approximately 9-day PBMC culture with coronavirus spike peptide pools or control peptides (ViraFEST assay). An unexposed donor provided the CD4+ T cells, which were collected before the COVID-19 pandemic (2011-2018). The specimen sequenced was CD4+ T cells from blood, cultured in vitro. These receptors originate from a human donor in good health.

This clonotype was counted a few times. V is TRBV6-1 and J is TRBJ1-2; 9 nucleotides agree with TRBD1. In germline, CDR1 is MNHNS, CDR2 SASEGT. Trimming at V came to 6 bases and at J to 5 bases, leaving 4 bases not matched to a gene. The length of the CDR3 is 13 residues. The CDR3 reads CASSAGTGYGYTF. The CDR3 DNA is TGTGCCAGCAGCGCCGGGACAGGGTATGGCTACACCTTC.

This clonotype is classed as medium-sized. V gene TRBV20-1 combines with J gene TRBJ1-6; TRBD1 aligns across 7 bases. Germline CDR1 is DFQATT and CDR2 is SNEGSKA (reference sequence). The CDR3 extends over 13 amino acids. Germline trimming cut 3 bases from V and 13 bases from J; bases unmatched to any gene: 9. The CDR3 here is CSASGTVGLPLHF. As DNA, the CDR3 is TGCAGTGCTAGCGGGACAGTCGGGTTGCCCCTCCACTTT.

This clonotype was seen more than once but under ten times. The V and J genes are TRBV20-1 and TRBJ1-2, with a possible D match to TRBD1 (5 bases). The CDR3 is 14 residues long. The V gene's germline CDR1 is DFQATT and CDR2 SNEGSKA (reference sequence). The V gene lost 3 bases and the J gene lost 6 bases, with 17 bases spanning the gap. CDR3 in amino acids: CSASHGAGSNGYTF. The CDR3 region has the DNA TGCAGTGCTAGCCACGGGGCAGGATCGAATGGCTACACCTTC.

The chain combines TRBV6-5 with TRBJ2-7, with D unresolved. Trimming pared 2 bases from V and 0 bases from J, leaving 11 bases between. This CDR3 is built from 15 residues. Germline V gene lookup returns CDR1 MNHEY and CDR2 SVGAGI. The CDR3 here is CASSYASLGSYEQYF. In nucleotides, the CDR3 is TGTGCCAGCAGTTACGCATCCCTCGGCTCCTACGAGCAGTACTTC.

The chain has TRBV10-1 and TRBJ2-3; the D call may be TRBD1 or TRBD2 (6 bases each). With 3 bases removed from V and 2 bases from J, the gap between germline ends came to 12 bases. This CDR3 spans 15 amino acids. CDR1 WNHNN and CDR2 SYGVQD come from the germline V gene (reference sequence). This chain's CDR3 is CASSDPRGPTDTQYF. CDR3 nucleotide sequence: TGCGCCAGCAGTGATCCACGGGGGCCCACAGATACGCAGTATTTT.

This chain's CDR3 is CASTGGDTEAFF. CDR3 DNA: TGCGCCAGCACTGGGGGCGACACTGAAGCTTTCTTT. The chain uses TRBV5-1 and TRBJ1-1; maybe TRBD1 (6 bases). Per germline, CDR1 SGHRS and CDR2 YFSETQ. V lost 6 bases, J lost 3 bases, and 9 bases lay in between. The CDR3 runs to 12 residues.

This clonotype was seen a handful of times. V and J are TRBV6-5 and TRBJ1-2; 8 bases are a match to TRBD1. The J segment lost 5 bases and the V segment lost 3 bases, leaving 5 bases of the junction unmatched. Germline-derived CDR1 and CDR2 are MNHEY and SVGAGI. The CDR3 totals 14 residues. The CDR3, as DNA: TGTGCCAGCAGTTATAGCAGGGGGCAATATGGCTACACCTTC. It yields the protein CASSYSRGQYGYTF.

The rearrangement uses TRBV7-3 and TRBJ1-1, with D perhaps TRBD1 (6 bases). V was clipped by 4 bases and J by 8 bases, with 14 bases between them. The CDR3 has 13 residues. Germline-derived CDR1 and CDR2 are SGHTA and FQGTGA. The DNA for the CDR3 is TGTGCCAGCAGCTCCCACAGGGCATCGGAAGCTTTCTTT. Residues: CASSSHRASEAFF.

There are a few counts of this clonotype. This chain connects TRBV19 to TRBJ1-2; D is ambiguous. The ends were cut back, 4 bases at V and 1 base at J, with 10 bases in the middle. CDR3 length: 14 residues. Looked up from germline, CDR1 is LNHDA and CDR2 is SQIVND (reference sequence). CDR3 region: CASSKRNVNYGYTF. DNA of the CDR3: TGTGCCAGTAGTAAACGGAACGTTAACTATGGCTACACCTTC. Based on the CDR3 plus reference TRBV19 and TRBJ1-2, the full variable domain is DGGITQSPKYLFRKEGQNVTLSCEQNLNHDAMYWYRQDPGQGLRLIYYSQIVNDFQKGDIAEGYSVSREKKESFPLTVTSAQKNPTAFYLCASSKRNVNYGYTFGSGTRLTVV.

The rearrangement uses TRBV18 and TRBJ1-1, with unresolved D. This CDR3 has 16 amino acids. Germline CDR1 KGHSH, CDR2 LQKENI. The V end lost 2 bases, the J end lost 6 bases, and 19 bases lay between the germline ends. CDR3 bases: TGTGCCAGCTCACCAATTCTACCCGGCAAGGGCGCTGAAGCTTTCTTT. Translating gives CASSPILPGKGAEAFF.

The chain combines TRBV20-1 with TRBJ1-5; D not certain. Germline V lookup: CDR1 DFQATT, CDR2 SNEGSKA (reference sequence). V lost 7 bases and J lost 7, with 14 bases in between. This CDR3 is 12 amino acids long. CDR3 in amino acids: CSGGSVGQPQHF. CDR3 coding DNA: TGCAGTGGAGGGTCGGTAGGACAGCCCCAGCATTTT.

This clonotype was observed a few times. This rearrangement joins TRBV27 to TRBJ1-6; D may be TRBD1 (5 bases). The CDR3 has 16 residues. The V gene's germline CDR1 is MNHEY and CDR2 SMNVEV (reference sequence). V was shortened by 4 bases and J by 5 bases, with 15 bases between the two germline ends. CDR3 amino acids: CASSSYLQGNNSPLHF. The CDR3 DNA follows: TGTGCCAGCAGTTCCTACCTTCAGGGTAATAATTCACCCCTCCACTTT.

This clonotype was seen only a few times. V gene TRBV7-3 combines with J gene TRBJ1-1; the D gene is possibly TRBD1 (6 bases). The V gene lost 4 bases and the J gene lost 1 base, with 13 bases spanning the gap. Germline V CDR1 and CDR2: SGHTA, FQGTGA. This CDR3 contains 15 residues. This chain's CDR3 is CASSSQGGGNTEAFF. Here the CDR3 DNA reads TGTGCCAGCAGCTCGCAGGGAGGGGGGAACACTGAAGCTTTCTTT.

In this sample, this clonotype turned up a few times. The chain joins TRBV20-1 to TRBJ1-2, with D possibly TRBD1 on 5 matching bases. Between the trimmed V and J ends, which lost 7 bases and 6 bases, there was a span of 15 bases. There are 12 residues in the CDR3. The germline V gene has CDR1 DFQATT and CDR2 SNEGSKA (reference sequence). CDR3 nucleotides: TGCAGTGGTAGTACGGGGCTGGATGGCTACACCTTC. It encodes CSGSTGLDGYTF.

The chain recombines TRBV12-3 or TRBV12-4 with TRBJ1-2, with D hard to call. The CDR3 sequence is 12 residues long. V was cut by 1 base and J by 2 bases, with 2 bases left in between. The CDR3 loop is CASSLGNYGYTF. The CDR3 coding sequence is TGTGCCAGCAGTTTAGGGAACTATGGCTACACCTTC.

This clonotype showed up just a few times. The CDR3, as DNA: TGTGCCACCAGCGGCAGAGCGGGTCCCCCCACAGATACGCAGTATTTT. It is translated as CATSGRAGPPTDTQYF. The V call is TRBV15, the J call TRBJ2-3; TRBD2 is a possible D gene (6 bases). The V gene lost 5 bases and the J gene lost 2 bases, with 17 bases spanning the gap. Germline CDR1 reads LNHNV; CDR2 reads YYDKDF (reference sequence). The CDR3 totals 16 residues.

CDR3 loop: CASTPGGTFNQPQHF. CDR3 DNA sequence: TGTGCCAGCACCCCCGGCGGAACTTTCAATCAGCCCCAGCATTTT. The rearrangement links TRBV2 to TRBJ1-5, with unresolved D. The V gene's germline CDR1 is SNHLY and CDR2 FYNNEI. The V end was cut by 7 bases, the J end by 3 bases, with 16 bases between. The CDR3 is made up of 15 amino acids.

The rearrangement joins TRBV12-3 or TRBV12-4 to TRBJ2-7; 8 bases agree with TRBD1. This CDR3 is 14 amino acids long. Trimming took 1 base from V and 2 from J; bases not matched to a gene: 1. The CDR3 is CASSLVQGAYEQYF. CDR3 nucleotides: TGTGCCAGCAGTTTAGTACAGGGGGCCTACGAGCAGTACTTC.

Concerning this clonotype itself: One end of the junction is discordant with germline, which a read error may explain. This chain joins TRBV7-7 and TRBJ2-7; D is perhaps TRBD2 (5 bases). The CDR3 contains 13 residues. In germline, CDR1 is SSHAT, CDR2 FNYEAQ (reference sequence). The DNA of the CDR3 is TGTGCTAGCAGCATGGCCACGGGGAACGAGCAGTACTTC. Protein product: CASSMATGNEQYF.

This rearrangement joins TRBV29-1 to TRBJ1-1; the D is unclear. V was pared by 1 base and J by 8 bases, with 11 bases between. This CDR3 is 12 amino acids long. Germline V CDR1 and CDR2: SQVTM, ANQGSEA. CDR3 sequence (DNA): TGCAGCGTTGAAGGAGTAGTAGGGGAAGCTTTCTTT. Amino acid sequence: CSVEGVVGEAFF.

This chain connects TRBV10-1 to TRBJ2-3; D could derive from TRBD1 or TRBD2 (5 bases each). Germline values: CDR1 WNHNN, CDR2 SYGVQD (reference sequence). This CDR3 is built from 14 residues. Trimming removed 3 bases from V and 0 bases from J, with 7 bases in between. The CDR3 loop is CASSDWDSTDTQYF. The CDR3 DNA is TGCGCCAGCAGTGATTGGGACAGCACAGATACGCAGTATTTT.

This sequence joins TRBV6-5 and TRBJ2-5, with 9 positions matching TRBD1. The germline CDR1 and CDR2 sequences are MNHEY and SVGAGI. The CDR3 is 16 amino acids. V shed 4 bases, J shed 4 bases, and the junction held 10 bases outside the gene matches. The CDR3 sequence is CASSSPGQGNGETQYF. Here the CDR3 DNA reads TGTGCCAGCAGTTCCCCGGGACAGGGAAATGGAGAGACCCAGTACTTC.

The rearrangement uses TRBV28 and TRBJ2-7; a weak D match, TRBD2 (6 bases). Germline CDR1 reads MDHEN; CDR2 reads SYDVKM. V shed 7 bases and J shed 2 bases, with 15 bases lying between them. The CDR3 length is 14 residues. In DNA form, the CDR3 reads TGTGCCAGCACCCCTCTCGGGGGTACCTACGAGCAGTACTTC. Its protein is CASTPLGGTYEQYF. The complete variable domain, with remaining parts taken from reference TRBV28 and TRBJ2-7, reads DVKVTQSSRYLVKRTGEKVFLECVQDMDHENMFWYRQDPGLGLRLIYFSYDVKMKEKGDIPEGYSVSREKKERFSLILESASTNQTSMYLCASTPLGGTYEQYFGPGTRLTVT.

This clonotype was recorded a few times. The CDR3 DNA reads as TGTGCCAGGGGGGGGCTTCAGCCCCAGCATTTT. It codes for CARGGLQPQHF. The V and J genes are TRBV6-1 and TRBJ1-5, with D tentatively TRBD1 (6 bases). The V and J ends lost 9 bases and 6 bases respectively, with 9 bases between them. CDR3 size: 11 residues. The germline CDR1 and CDR2 sequences are MNHNS and SASEGT.

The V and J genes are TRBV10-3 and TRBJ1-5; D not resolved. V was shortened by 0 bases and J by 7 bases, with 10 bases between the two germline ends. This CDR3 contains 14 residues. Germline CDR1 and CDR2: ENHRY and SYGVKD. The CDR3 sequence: CAISESSGGQPQHF. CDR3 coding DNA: TGTGCCATCAGTGAGTCGTCGGGAGGCCAGCCCCAGCATTTT.

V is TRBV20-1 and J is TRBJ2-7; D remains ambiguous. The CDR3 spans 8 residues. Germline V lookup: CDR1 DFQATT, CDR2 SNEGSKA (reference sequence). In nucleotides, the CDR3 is TGCAGGAGCCACGAGCAGTACTTC. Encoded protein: CRSHEQYF.

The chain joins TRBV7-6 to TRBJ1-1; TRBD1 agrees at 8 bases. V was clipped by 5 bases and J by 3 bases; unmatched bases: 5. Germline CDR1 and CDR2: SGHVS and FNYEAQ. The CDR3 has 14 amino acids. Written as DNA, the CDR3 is TGTGCCAGCAGCAAGGACAGGGCCGACACTGAAGCTTTCTTT. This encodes CASSKDRADTEAFF.

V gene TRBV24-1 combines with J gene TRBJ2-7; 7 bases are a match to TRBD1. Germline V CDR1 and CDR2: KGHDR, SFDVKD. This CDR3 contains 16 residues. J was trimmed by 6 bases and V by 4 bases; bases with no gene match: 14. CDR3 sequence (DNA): TGTGCCACCAGTGACACCGGGACAGACAAGATCGGCGAGCAGTACTTC. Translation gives CATSDTGTDKIGEQYF.

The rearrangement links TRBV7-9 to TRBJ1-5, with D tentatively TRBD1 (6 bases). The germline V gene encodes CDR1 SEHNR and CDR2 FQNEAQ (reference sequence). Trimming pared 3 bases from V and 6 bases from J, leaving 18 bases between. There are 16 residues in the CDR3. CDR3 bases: TGTGCCAGCAGCTTCATGGGGGGCGCGAGTAGTCAGCCCCAGCATTTT. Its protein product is CASSFMGGASSQPQHF.

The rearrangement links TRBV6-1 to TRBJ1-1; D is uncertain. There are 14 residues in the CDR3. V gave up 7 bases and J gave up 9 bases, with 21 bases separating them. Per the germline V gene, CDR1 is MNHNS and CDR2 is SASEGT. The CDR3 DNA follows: TGTGCCAGCATCCTAGACCCGAATCCAAAGAAAGCTTTCTTT. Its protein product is CASILDPNPKKAFF.

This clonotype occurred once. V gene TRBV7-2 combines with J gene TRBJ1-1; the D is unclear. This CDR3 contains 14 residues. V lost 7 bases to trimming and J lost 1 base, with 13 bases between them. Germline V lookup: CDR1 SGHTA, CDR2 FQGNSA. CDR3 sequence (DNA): TGTGCCAGCACCCGGTTCGGCGGGAACACTGAAGCTTTCTTT. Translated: CASTRFGGNTEAFF.

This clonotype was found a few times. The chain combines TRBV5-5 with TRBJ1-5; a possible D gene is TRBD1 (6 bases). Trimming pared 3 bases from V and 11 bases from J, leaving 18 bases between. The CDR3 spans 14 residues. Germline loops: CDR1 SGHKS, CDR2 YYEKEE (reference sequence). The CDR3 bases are TGTGCCAGCAGCTCGGGACAAGGGGGAAAGGCCCAGCATTTT. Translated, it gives CASSSGQGGKAQHF.